This T cell receptor beta chain was obtained from a study of OX40 agonist ivuxolimab in advanced cancers. Study-wide results and limits: CD4+ and CD8+ blood T cells expanded clonally by week 6 at 0.1 to 3.0 mg/kg.

Autoimmune disease history or systemic immunosuppression led to patients being barred. This CDR3 has 14 amino acids. With V trimmed by 5 bases and J by 7 bases, 8 bases remained unmatched. Germline V lookup: CDR1 SGHTA, CDR2 FQGTGA. In regard to this clone: Antigen specificity is unknown.

This table comes from immunoSEQ multiplex PCR, and its TCRdb copy is limited to in-frame clones, with some not included. The sample consists of about 92,000 clones, roughly nine tenths of them appearing once. Sequences were derived from CD4+ or CD8+ T cells sorted from blood, sampled in a trial of the OX40 agonist ivuxolimab. This sequence originates from an adult with an advanced solid tumor such as melanoma, head and neck, liver or kidney cancer. This chain connects TRBV7-3 to TRBJ2-1; the match to TRBD1 covers 7 bases. The CDR3 spells CASSPTGSRNEQFF. CDR3 bases: TGTGCCAGCAGCCCGACAGGGTCGAGGAATGAGCAGTTCTTC.